One sample yielded the 19 T cell receptor beta chains listed below, sequenced in a study of regulatory T cells in long-lasting Graves disease. Building of the TCR beta libraries involved iRepertoire HTBI primers and Arm-PCR of CDR3 regions. TCRdb re-analysed the multiplex PCR reads in MiXCR, keeping a single row per CDR3 protein. Of around 400,000 distinct CDR3 sequences listed, approximately 23% are singletons. The sample's time point: persistent/refractory GD, antithyroid drugs over 5 years with positive TRAb. There was RNA extracted from PBMCs, and the TCR library was made from it. The material sequenced was peripheral blood mononuclear cells (PBMCs), taken when the disease was refractory, from a patient treated with antithyroid drugs. The receptor source for this set is a woman aged 40-49 years with Graves disease.

The table lists this clonotype with many counts. This chain joins TRBV29-1 and TRBJ1-1, with a possible D match to TRBD1 (6 bases). The germline CDR1 and CDR2 sequences are SQVTM and ANQGSEA. V dropped 1 base and J dropped 1 base, with 7 bases sitting between them. This CDR3 is built from 13 residues. CDR3 residues: CSVEGTENTEAFF. For the CDR3, the DNA is TGCAGCGTTGAAGGGACAGAGAACACTGAAGCTTTCTTT. Looking up the rest from reference TRBV29-1 and TRBJ1-1 gives the full variable domain: SAVISQKPSRDICQRGTSLTIQCQVDSQVTMMFWYRQQPGQSLTLIATANQGSEATYESGFVIDKFPISRPNLTFSTLTVSNMSPEDSSIYLCSVEGTENTEAFFGQGTRLTVV.

This clonotype was found many times. This rearrangement joins TRBV28 to TRBJ1-1; TRBD1 aligns across 7 bases. Trimming removed 5 bases from V and 2 bases from J; junction bases left unmatched: 5. Per the germline V gene, CDR1 is MDHEN and CDR2 is SYDVKM. This CDR3 has 14 amino acids. The CDR3 is CASSVTGYNTEAFF. CDR3 sequence (DNA): TGTGCCAGCAGTGTGACAGGGTACAACACTGAAGCTTTCTTT.

The chain uses TRBV9 and TRBJ1-3; D is unclear. CDR1 SGDLS and CDR2 YYNGEE come from the germline V gene. Between the trimmed V and J ends, which lost 0 bases and 2 bases, there was a span of 6 bases. The CDR3 is made up of 14 amino acids. The CDR3 region is CASSVGSTGNTIYF. In DNA, the CDR3 is TGTGCCAGCAGCGTAGGATCGACTGGAAACACCATATATTTT.

This clonotype was recorded at least ten times. The chain carries TRBV29-1 and TRBJ1-1, with D possibly matching TRBD1 (5 bases). CDR3 length: 13 residues. V was shortened by 3 bases and J by 4 bases, with 12 bases between the two germline ends. Germline lookup yields CDR1 SQVTM and CDR2 ANQGSEA. CDR3 region: CSVEGPGTTEAFF. The CDR3 nucleotides read TGCAGCGTTGAGGGGCCAGGGACCACTGAAGCTTTCTTT.

There are a few counts of this clonotype. V usage is TRBV5-1 and J usage is TRBJ1-1; 7 bases fit TRBD1. Germline values: CDR1 SGHRS, CDR2 YFSETQ. V trimming: 5 bases; J trimming: 5 bases; junction bases outside the gene matches: 12. The CDR3 covers 15 residues. The CDR3 is CASRPRQGERTEAFF. DNA for the CDR3: TGCGCCAGCAGACCCCGACAGGGAGAAAGGACTGAAGCTTTCTTT.

V gene TRBV12-3 or TRBV12-4 combines with J gene TRBJ2-1; D gene ambiguous. The germline V and J ends were trimmed by 6 bases and 11 bases, with 14 bases remaining between them. The CDR3 contains 12 residues. CDR3 in DNA: TGTGCCAGCAGCCCCGTCCTGGCGAAGCAGTTCTTC. Translation gives CASSPVLAKQFF.

This clonotype was seen a handful of times. The chain joins TRBV19 to TRBJ2-7, with D tentatively TRBD1 (5 bases). From germline, CDR1 is LNHDA and CDR2 SQIVND (reference sequence). Trimming pared 6 bases from V and 3 bases from J, leaving 15 bases between. The CDR3 has 14 residues. CDR3 amino acids: CASSTVAGHYEQYF. The CDR3 DNA follows: TGTGCCAGTAGCACGGTGGCCGGACACTACGAGCAGTACTTC.

CDR3 sequence (DNA): TGTGCCAGTAGTATTGGTGTCGGGACTAGCGGCCTCTACGAGCAGTACTTC. Protein sequence: CASSIGVGTSGLYEQYF. The chain uses TRBV19 and TRBJ2-7; 11 positions agree with TRBD2. Looked up from germline, CDR1 is LNHDA and CDR2 is SQIVND (reference sequence). The ends lost 3 bases at V and 3 bases at J; junction bases unmatched: 10. This CDR3 region has 17 residues.

There are many counts of this clonotype. The chain recombines TRBV20-1 with TRBJ1-1; a weak D match, TRBD1 (6 bases). The CDR3 totals 14 residues. Germline loops: CDR1 DFQATT, CDR2 SNEGSKA (reference sequence). V lost 7 bases to trimming and J lost 4 bases, with 19 bases between them. The CDR3 sequence is CSVLTMYRATEAFF. The CDR3 DNA reads as TGCAGTGTTCTAACAATGTACAGGGCCACTGAAGCTTTCTTT.

This clonotype was picked up many times. The chain recombines TRBV28 with TRBJ2-4; D possibly corresponds to TRBD1 (6 bases). This CDR3 spans 14 amino acids. CDR1 and CDR2 (germline): MDHEN, SYDVKM. The ends were cut back, 3 bases at V and 6 bases at J, with 12 bases in the middle. DNA of the CDR3: TGTGCCAGCAGTTTCGGTCAGGGGTTAAACATTCAGTACTTC. Its protein is CASSFGQGLNIQYF.

The gene calls are TRBV9 and TRBJ1-5; a weak D match, TRBD1 (6 bases). There are 16 residues in the CDR3. V lost 2 bases and J 3 bases, leaving 15 bases between the germline ends. In germline, CDR1 is SGDLS, CDR2 YYNGEE. CDR3 residues: CASSVRGQAPNQPQHF. The CDR3 region has the DNA TGTGCCAGCAGCGTCCGGGGACAAGCTCCCAATCAGCCCCAGCATTTT.

The chain couples TRBV10-1 to TRBJ2-1; 11 bases agree with TRBD2. Looked up from germline, CDR1 is WNHNN and CDR2 is SYGVQD (reference sequence). The V and J ends lost 4 bases and 5 bases, in that order; junction bases with no gene match: 7. This CDR3 has 16 residues. The CDR3 reads CASSALLAGDHNEQFF. CDR3 nucleotides: TGCGCCAGCAGTGCCTTACTAGCGGGAGACCACAATGAGCAGTTCTTC.

The chain combines TRBV11-2 with TRBJ2-7; 8 nucleotides align to TRBD2. Germline lookup yields CDR1 SGHAT and CDR2 FQNNGV. This CDR3 spans 16 amino acids. V was pared by 5 bases and J by 3 bases, with 12 bases of the junction left unmatched. The CDR3 is CASSQRLARGGYEQYF. In nucleotides, the CDR3 is TGTGCCAGCAGCCAGCGACTAGCGAGAGGGGGCTACGAGCAGTACTTC.

This clonotype occurred many times. The V call is TRBV2, the J call TRBJ2-2; D not certain. The length of the CDR3 is 11 residues. Germline V gene lookup returns CDR1 SNHLY and CDR2 FYNNEI. The V and J ends lost 6 bases and 9 bases respectively, with 8 bases between them. In DNA form, the CDR3 reads TGTGCCAGCAGACCTGACCGGGAGCTGTTTTTT. Translation gives CASRPDRELFF.

Only one count was recorded for this clonotype. This chain joins TRBV7-9 and TRBJ1-1, with D uncertain. Germline V CDR1 and CDR2: SEHNR, FQNEAQ (reference sequence). CDR3 length: 13 residues. V was cut by 5 bases and J by 11 bases, with 18 bases left in between. CDR3 sequence (DNA): TGTGCCAGCAGCCCGGACCCCCCCCTACATGCTTTCTTT. Translation: CASSPDPPLHAFF.

This clonotype appeared a few times. CDR3 DNA: TGCGCCAGCAGCTGGGGGACAGAAGAGACCCAGTACTTC. It specifies CASSWGTEETQYF. This sequence joins TRBV5-1 and TRBJ2-5; 7 bases align to TRBD1. The CDR3 is 13 amino acids. The germline gives CDR1 SGHRS, CDR2 YFSETQ. V lost 3 bases, J lost 3 bases, and 2 bases stayed unmatched.

The chain joins TRBV6-1 to TRBJ2-7; 9 nucleotides agree with TRBD2. The ends lost 3 bases at V and 8 bases at J; junction bases unmatched: 17. This CDR3 region has 17 residues. Germline V gene lookup returns CDR1 MNHNS and CDR2 SASEGT. As DNA, the CDR3 is TGTGCCAGCAGTGATTTAGTTGGAGCGGGAGGTTTTGGAAAGCAGTACTTC. Its protein is CASSDLVGAGGFGKQYF.

The chain recombines TRBV28 with TRBJ1-2, with D possibly matching TRBD1 (5 bases). V shed 5 bases and J shed 1 base, with 11 bases lying between them. CDR1 MDHEN and CDR2 SYDVKM come from the germline V gene. There are 14 residues in the CDR3. CDR3 coding DNA: TGTGCCAGCAGTAGACAGAGCGTTAACTATGGCTACACCTTC. It yields the protein CASSRQSVNYGYTF.

This clonotype has ten or more counts. V gene TRBV24-1 combines with J gene TRBJ1-1; D unclear. The CDR3 contains 11 residues. V lost 5 bases and J lost 10, with 10 bases in between. The germline CDR1 and CDR2 sequences are KGHDR and SFDVKD. CDR3 sequence reads: CATSGAGSAFF. The CDR3 nucleotides are TGTGCCACCAGTGGGGCGGGGTCAGCTTTCTTT.